This T cell receptor (beta chain) was sequenced during a study of cytomegalovirus exposure and HLA in healthy donors. Whole-study context: About 85 million unique TCRs from HLA-typed donors were held in an early release of data.

Germline assignment: CDR1 MNHNY and CDR2 SVGAGI (reference sequence). V lost 0 bases and J lost 2, with 8 bases in between. The CDR3 extends over 15 amino acids. The PCR contained 60 Vbeta and 13 Jbeta primers. Assay: immunoSEQ multiplex PCR; the TCRdb copy retains only in-frame clones and omits some. The table lists some 120,000 clones, 70% to 90% of them singletons. The rearrangement joins TRBV6-6 to TRBJ1-3; D remains ambiguous. The TCR sequence derives from a man in his forties or fifties in good health and CMV-seronegative. Specimen: PBMCs. The chain's CDR3 is CASSYSVGPGNTIYF. The CDR3, as DNA: TGTGCCAGCAGTTACTCGGTCGGTCCTGGAAACACCATATATTTT.